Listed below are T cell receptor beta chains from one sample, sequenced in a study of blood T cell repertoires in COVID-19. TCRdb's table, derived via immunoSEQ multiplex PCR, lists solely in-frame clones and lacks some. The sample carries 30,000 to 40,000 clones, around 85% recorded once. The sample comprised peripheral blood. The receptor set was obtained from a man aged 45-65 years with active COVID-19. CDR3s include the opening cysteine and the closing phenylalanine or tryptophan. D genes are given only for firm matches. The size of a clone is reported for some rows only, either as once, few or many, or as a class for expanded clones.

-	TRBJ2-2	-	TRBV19	TGTGCCAGTAGCAAACTAGGGTCCACCGGGGAGCTGTTTTTT	CASSKLGSTGELFF
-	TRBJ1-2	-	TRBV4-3	TGCGCCAGCAGCGCAGGGGCTCACAACGTAGGTAGAGTGCAGGGCTACACCTTC	CASSAGAHNVGRVQGYTF
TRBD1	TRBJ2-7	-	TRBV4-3	TGCGCCAGCAGCCAAGGGACAGGCTTCTACGAGCAGTACTTC	CASSQGTGFYEQYF
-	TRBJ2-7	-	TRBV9	TGTGCCAGCAGCGTAGGTTACGGTACCTACGAGCAGTACTTC	CASSVGYGTYEQYF
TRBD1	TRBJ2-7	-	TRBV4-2	TGTGCCAGCAGCCAAACGGGGGGACAGGGCAACTACGAGCAGTACTTC	CASSQTGGQGNYEQYF
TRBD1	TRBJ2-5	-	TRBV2	TGTGCCAGCAGCAGAGGGACAGGGCAGGAGACCCAGTACTTC	CASSRGTGQETQYF
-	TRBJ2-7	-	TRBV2	TGTGCCAGCAGTGAAGGTTCACCGAGGCTATACGAGCAGTACTTC	CASSEGSPRLYEQYF
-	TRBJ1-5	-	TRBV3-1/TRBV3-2	TGTGCCAGCAGCCAAGGTACGGCAGGGGCTAATCAGCCCCAGCATTTT	CASSQGTAGANQPQHF
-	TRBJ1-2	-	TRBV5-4	TGTGCCAGCAGCTTGGGGGGGCGCCGGGACTATGGCTACACCTTC	CASSLGGRRDYGYTF
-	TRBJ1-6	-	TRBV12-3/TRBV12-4	TGTGCCAGTAATCGCGGGGGCGATTCACCCCTCCACTTT	CASNRGGDSPLHF
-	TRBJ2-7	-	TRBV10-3	TGTGCCATCAGTGAGGGCTCCCGAAGCTCCTACGAGCAGTACTTC	CAISEGSRSSYEQYF
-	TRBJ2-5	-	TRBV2	TGTGCCAGCACCCTTCCCCGGGGATCCGGACAAGAGACCCAGTACTTC	CASTLPRGSGQETQYF
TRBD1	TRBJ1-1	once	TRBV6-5	TGTGCCAGCTCACGGGACAGGGTCGTCACTGAAGCTTTCTTT	CASSRDRVVTEAFF
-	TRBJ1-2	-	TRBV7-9	TGTGCCAGCGCATTGGATAGCTATGGCTACACCTTC	CASALDSYGYTF
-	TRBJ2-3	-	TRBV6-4	TGTGCCAGCAGTGACGTACAGGGTAGCGCAGATACGCAGTATTTT	CASSDVQGSADTQYF
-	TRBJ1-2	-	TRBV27	TGTGCCAGCAGATCAGGGAATGGCTATGGCTACACCTTC	CASRSGNGYGYTF
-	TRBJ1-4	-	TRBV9	TGTGCCAGCAGCTTAGACTGGAGGGGCGAGGAAAAACTGTTTTTT	CASSLDWRGEEKLFF
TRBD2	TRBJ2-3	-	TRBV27	TGTGCCAGCAGTTCCTTGGGTCGCGGGGGGCCCACAGATACGCAGTATTTT	CASSSLGRGGPTDTQYF
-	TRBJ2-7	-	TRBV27	TGTGCCAGCACCTACAGGGCCCTAGGGTCCTACGAGCAGTACTTC	CASTYRALGSYEQYF
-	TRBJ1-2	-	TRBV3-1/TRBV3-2	TGTGCCAGCAGCCAAGATCCAGGGTACTATGGCTACACCTTC	CASSQDPGYYGYTF
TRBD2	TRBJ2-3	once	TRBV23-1	TGCGCCAGCAGTCAATCGGTGGGACTAGCGGGGGGGGGCACAGATACGCAGTATTTT	CASSQSVGLAGGGTDTQYF
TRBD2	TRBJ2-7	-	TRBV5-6	TGTGCCAGCAGCTTGGGACTAGCGGGGATTTACGAGCAGTACTTC	CASSLGLAGIYEQYF
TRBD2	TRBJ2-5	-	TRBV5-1	TGCGCCAGCAGCACCGGGACTAGCGGGCTCGAGACCCAGTACTTC	CASSTGTSGLETQYF
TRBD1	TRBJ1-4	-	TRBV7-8	TGTGCCAGCAGACCTGACAGGGGGCTTGAAAAACTGTTTTTT	CASRPDRGLEKLFF
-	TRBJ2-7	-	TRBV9	TGTGCCAGCAGCGTAGGTGAGAGCCCCTACGAGCAGTACTTC	CASSVGESPYEQYF
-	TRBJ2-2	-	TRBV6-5	TGTGCCAGCAGTAAAACAGGCACCGGGGAGCTGTTTTTT	CASSKTGTGELFF
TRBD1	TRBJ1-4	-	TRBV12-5	TGTGCTAGTGGTTTGGTACGGGGGACAGGGTTATTTTTT	CASGLVRGTGLFF
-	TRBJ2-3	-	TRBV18	TGTGCCAGCTCACCACAAGGAGCGGACACAGATACGCAGTATTTT	CASSPQGADTDTQYF
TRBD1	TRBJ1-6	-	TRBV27	TGTGCCAGCAGTTTACTCGCGGCCGCAGGGGGTTCACCCCTCCACTTT	CASSLLAAAGGSPLHF